The 17 T cell receptor beta chains below were found in one sample sequenced in a study of control samples from healthy donors and cancer patients. Sequencing used immunoSEQ multiplex PCR; TCRdb keeps in-frame clones, though not all of them. The sample records 75,000 to 90,000 clones, about 91% being singletons. The sequencing input was blood. Receptors were obtained from a man aged 45-65 years in good health.

The genes are TRBV7-9 and TRBJ1-2; possible D gene TRBD1, 5 bases. This CDR3 region has 13 residues. Germline CDR1 is SEHNR and CDR2 is FQNEAQ (reference sequence). V was shortened by 2 bases and J by 3 bases, with 7 bases between the two germline ends. CDR3 amino acids: CASSLMGDYGYTF. The CDR3 nucleotides read TGTGCCAGCAGCTTAATGGGGGACTATGGCTACACCTTC.

The chain recombines TRBV9 with TRBJ1-2; perhaps TRBD1 as D (6 bases). Germline CDR1 is SGDLS and CDR2 is YYNGEE. CDR3 size: 15 residues. Trimming cost V 0 bases and J 5 bases, with 14 bases left between them. The DNA of the CDR3 is TGTGCCAGCAGCGTAGGGGAGGACAGTCGGTATGGCTACACCTTC. Translated: CASSVGEDSRYGYTF.

This chain uses TRBV29-1 with TRBJ2-1, with 8 bases that match TRBD1. Germline values: CDR1 SQVTM, CDR2 ANQGSEA. V gave up 4 bases and J gave up 3 bases; unmatched junction bases: 5. The CDR3 spans 14 residues. CDR3 protein: CSVAGTGDYNEQFF. CDR3 nucleotides: TGCAGCGTTGCCGGGACAGGCGACTACAATGAGCAGTTCTTC.

This clone has only a few counts. CDR3 sequence: CASSPWGTEAFF. The CDR3 coding sequence is TGTGCCAGCAGCCCGTGGGGCACTGAAGCTTTCTTT. This sequence joins TRBV3-1 (or the pseudogene TRBV3-2) and TRBJ1-1; D remains unclear. Germline V gene lookup returns CDR1 LGHDT and CDR2 YNNKEL (reference sequence). The CDR3 extends over 12 amino acids. The V and J ends lost 4 bases and 4 bases respectively, with 7 bases between them.

J is TRBJ1-5 and V is TRBV29-1; D unresolved. The CDR3 is 13 amino acids. The V gene lost 5 bases and the J gene lost 3 bases, with 11 bases spanning the gap. The germline gives CDR1 SQVTM, CDR2 ANQGSEA. This CDR3 reads CSVTSENNQPQHF. Here the CDR3 DNA reads TGCAGCGTTACCTCGGAAAACAATCAGCCCCAGCATTTT.

The chain joins TRBV6-6 to TRBJ2-1, with D uncertain. CDR1 and CDR2 (germline): MNHNY, SVGAGI (reference sequence). Trimming shortened V by 8 bases and J by 2 bases, and 10 bases separated the two germline ends. There are 13 residues in the CDR3. CDR3 DNA sequence: TGTGCCAGCGCCAGAGGTCCCTACAATGAGCAGTTCTTC. Its protein product is CASARGPYNEQFF.

V and J are TRBV3-1 (or the pseudogene TRBV3-2) and TRBJ2-2; D remains ambiguous. V lost 4 bases and J lost 1, with 13 bases in between. The V gene's germline CDR1 is LGHDT and CDR2 YNNKEL (reference sequence). This CDR3 is built from 16 residues. CDR3 amino acids: CASSRTPSENTGELFF. The DNA for the CDR3 is TGTGCCAGCAGCCGAACCCCTTCGGAGAACACCGGGGAGCTGTTTTTT.

The chain recombines TRBV18 with TRBJ2-3, with D possibly matching TRBD1 (5 bases). This CDR3 spans 18 amino acids. The V end lost 3 bases, the J end lost 2 bases, and 21 bases lay between the germline ends. Germline lookup yields CDR1 KGHSH and CDR2 LQKENI. Written as DNA, the CDR3 is TGTGCCAGCTCACCCGGTAGGAGACAGCCTCAGGCCACAGATACGCAGTATTTT. It is translated as CASSPGRRQPQATDTQYF.

CDR3 in DNA: TGTGCCAGCAGTTTGGACAGGACGAACTATGGCTACACCTTC. Residues: CASSLDRTNYGYTF. This chain links TRBV27 with TRBJ1-2, with TRBD1 identical over 7 bases. The CDR3 sequence is 14 residues long. Trimming took 3 bases from V and 2 from J; bases not matched to a gene: 3. The germline V gene encodes CDR1 MNHEY and CDR2 SMNVEV (reference sequence).

Only one count was recorded for this clone. The rearrangement joins TRBV5-6 to TRBJ1-1; the D is unclear. The CDR3 runs to 13 residues. The V end was cut by 4 bases, the J end by 5 bases, with 12 bases between. CDR1 and CDR2 from the germline V gene are SGHDT and YYEEEE. The CDR3, as DNA: TGTGCCAGCAGCGCCGCGGGGTGGACTGAAGCTTTCTTT. As protein: CASSAAGWTEAFF.

The gene calls are TRBV29-1 and TRBJ1-5; tentatively, D is TRBD1 (5 bases). Looked up from germline, CDR1 is SQVTM and CDR2 is ANQGSEA. Trimming removed 7 bases from V and 0 bases from J, with 10 bases in between. This CDR3 is built from 13 residues. CDR3 bases: TGCAGCGCCCGGACAAATAGCAATCAGCCCCAGCATTTT. Translation gives CSARTNSNQPQHF.

The chain is built from TRBV30 and TRBJ1-6, with D unclear. This CDR3 is built from 11 residues. The V end lost 4 bases, the J end lost 7 bases, and 5 bases lay between the germline ends. Germline V gene sequence: CDR1 GTSNPN, CDR2 SVGIG (reference sequence). The CDR3 sequence is CAWTVNSPLHF. The CDR3 nucleotides are TGTGCCTGGACGGTCAATTCACCCCTCCACTTT.

The gene calls are TRBV5-6 and TRBJ1-6; D remains ambiguous. This CDR3 has 16 residues. V was clipped by 1 base and J by 6 bases, with 14 bases between them. The germline gives CDR1 SGHDT, CDR2 YYEEEE. The CDR3 nucleotides are TGTGCCAGCAGCTTGTTTAGAACAGTAGGTAATTCACCCCTCCACTTT. Amino acids: CASSLFRTVGNSPLHF.

The chain links TRBV5-5 to TRBJ2-3; TRBD2 matches 8 bases. Unmatched junction bases numbered 11, after V lost 7 bases and J lost 4 bases. This CDR3 region has 15 residues. In germline, CDR1 is SGHKS, CDR2 YYEKEE (reference sequence). For the CDR3, the DNA is TGTGCCAGCGTGTCGCGGGGGGTCGGGGCAGATACGCAGTATTTT. Translation: CASVSRGVGADTQYF.

The rearrangement links TRBV2 to TRBJ1-1; 8 bases are a match to TRBD1. This CDR3 region has 11 residues. Per germline, CDR1 SNHLY and CDR2 FYNNEI. The trim removed 2 bases at V and 11 bases at J, leaving 1 base unmatched. CDR3 nucleotides: TGTGCCAGCAGTGAACAGGGGGCGGCTTTCTTT. Translated: CASSEQGAAFF.

This clone occurred once. The genes are TRBV5-1 and TRBJ2-3; D might be TRBD1 (5 bases). Germline CDR1 is SGHRS and CDR2 is YFSETQ. Trimming shortened V by 0 bases and J by 3 bases, and 14 bases separated the two germline ends. The CDR3 contains 16 residues. The CDR3, as DNA: TGCGCCAGCAGCTTGGCTAGGGGCGTGGGGACAGATACGCAGTATTTT. It translates to CASSLARGVGTDTQYF.

This clone was seen a handful of times. The chain carries TRBV2 and TRBJ2-1, with D tentatively TRBD2 (6 bases). Per the germline V gene, CDR1 is SNHLY and CDR2 is FYNNEI. V was clipped by 7 bases and J by 9 bases, with 16 bases between them. The CDR3 is made up of 13 amino acids. CDR3 in amino acids: CASIEWGVGEQFF. DNA for the CDR3: TGTGCCAGCATCGAATGGGGGGTTGGTGAGCAGTTCTTC.